This TCR beta chain was retrieved from a study of shared clonotypes between healthy human individuals. This clone has ten or more counts. Sequencing used immunoSEQ multiplex PCR; TCRdb keeps in-frame clones, though not all of them. Altogether around 990,000 clones are present, about 72% being singletons, with the ten largest covering 0.85% to 1%. The sample was memory CD4+ T cells from PBMCs. The subset denotes: CD45RA-negative fraction. The source of this sequence is a man aged 18 to 29 in good health. Some clones in this sample may be carry-over from other donors' samples.

This CDR3 is CASSTSGSYEQYF. The CDR3 DNA is TGCGCCAGCAGTACTAGCGGGAGCTACGAGCAGTACTTC. The chain carries TRBV5-1 and TRBJ2-7; 11 bases match TRBD2. Losses at the gene ends were 5 bases for V and 3 bases for J; bases not matched to a gene: 1. Looked up from germline, CDR1 is SGHRS and CDR2 is YFSETQ. The CDR3 extends over 13 amino acids. Full variable domain (outside the CDR3, taken from reference TRBV5-1 and TRBJ2-7): KAGVTQTPRYLIKTRGQQVTLSCSPISGHRSVSWYQQTPGQGLQFLFEYFSETQRNKGNFPGRFSGRQFSNSRSEMNVSTLELGDSALYLCASSTSGSYEQYFGPGTRLTVT.